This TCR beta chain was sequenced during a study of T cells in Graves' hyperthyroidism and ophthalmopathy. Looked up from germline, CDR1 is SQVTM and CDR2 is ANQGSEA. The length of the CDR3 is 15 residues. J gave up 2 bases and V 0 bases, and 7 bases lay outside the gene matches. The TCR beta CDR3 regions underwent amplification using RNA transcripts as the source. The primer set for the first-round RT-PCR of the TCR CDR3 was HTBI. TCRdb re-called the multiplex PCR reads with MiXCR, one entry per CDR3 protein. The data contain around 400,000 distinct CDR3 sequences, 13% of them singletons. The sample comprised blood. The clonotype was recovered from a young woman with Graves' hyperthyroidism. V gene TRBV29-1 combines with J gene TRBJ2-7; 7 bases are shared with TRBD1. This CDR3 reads CSVEDQGTETYEQYF. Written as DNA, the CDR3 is TGCAGCGTTGAAGACCAGGGGACAGAGACCTACGAGCAGTACTTC.